The source of this T cell receptor (beta chain) is a study of blood T cells in healthy people across ages. Turning to the study itself: In model experiments, template switching was able to capture about one barcoded beta molecule for every two T cells that were present.

Primed by a sample-barcoded 5' primer and a J-beta primer mix, a second PCR proceeded for roughly 6 to 12 cycles. A template-switch adaptor with 12 random nucleotides tagged each cDNA molecule. TCRdb reprocessed the 5' RACE reads via MiXCR and lists one record per CDR3 protein. The table records around 1.5 million distinct CDR3 sequences, around 59% of them present only once. This CDR3 is built from 15 residues. Between the trimmed V and J ends, which lost 3 bases and 6 bases, there was a span of 15 bases. The count of this clonotype is one. Ranging in age from roughly 6 to 100, the donors were healthy Caucasian individuals from Russia.

Sequenced material: blood. This receptor was taken from a young man in good health. V gene TRBV12-3 or TRBV12-4 combines with J gene TRBJ1-5; maybe TRBD1 (6 bases). Here the CDR3 reads CASSLAGALGQPQHF. CDR3 DNA: TGTGCCAGCAGTTTGGCGGGGGCCCTCGGTCAGCCCCAGCATTTT.